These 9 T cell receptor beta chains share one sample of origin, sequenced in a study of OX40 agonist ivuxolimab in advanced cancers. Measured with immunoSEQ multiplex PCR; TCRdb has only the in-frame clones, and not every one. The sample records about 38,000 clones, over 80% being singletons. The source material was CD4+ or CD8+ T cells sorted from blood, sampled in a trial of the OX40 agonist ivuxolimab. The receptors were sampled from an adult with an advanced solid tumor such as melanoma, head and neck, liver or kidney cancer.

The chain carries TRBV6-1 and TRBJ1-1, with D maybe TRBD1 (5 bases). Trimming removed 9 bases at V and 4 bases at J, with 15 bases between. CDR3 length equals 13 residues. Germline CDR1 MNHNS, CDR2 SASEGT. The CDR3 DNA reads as TGTGCCAGTTCCCCTCCCGGGGCCACTGAAGCTTTCTTT. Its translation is CASSPPGATEAFF.

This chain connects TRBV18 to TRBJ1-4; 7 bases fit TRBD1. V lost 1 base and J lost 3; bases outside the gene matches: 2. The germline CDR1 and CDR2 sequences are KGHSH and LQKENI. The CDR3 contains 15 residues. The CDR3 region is CASSPQGAPNEKLFF. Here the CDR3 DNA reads TGTGCCAGCTCACCACAGGGGGCTCCTAATGAAAAACTGTTTTTT.

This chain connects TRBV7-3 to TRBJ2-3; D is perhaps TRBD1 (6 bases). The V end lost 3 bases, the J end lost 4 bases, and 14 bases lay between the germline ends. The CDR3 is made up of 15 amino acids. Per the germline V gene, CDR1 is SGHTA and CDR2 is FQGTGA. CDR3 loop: CASSFGPGGADTQYF. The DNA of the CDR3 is TGTGCCAGCAGCTTCGGACCTGGGGGCGCAGATACGCAGTATTTT.

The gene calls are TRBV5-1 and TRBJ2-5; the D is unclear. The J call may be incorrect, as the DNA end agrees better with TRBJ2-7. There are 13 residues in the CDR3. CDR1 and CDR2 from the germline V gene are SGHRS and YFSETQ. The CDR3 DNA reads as TGCGCCAGCAGCCCCTCCACCCTCTACGAGCAGTACTTC. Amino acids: CASSPSTLYEQYF.

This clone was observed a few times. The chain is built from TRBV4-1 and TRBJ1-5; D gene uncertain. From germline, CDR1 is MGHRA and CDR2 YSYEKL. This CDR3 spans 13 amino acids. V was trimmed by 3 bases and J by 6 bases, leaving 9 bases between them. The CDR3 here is CASSHRMGQPQHF. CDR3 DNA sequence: TGCGCCAGCAGCCATCGGATGGGTCAGCCCCAGCATTTT.

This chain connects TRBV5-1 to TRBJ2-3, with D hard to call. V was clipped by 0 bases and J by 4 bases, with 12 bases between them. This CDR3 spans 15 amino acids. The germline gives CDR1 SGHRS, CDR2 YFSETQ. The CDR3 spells CASSLGNSYADTQYF. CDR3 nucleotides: TGCGCCAGCAGCTTGGGGAATAGCTATGCAGATACGCAGTATTTT.

The CDR3 coding sequence is TGTGCCAGCAGCTTTGTAGGGGTTGAGAGCGGGGAGCTGTTTTTT. Translation: CASSFVGVESGELFF. V usage is TRBV7-9 and J usage is TRBJ2-2; D is possibly TRBD1 (5 bases). Germline CDR1 reads SEHNR; CDR2 reads FQNEAQ (reference sequence). V shed 3 bases and J shed 7 bases, with 15 bases lying between them. The CDR3 runs 15 residues.

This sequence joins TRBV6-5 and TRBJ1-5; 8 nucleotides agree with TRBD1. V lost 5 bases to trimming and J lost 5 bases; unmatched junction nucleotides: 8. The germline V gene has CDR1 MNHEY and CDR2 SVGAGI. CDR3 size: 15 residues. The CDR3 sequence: CASSLPETGDQPQHF. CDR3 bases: TGTGCCAGCAGTCTCCCAGAGACAGGGGATCAGCCCCAGCATTTT.

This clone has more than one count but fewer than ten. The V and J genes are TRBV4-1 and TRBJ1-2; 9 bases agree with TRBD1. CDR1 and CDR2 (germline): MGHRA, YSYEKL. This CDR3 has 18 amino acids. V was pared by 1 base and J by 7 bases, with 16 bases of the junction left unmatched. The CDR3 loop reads CASSQAWLRDRAFGGYTF. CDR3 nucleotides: TGCGCCAGCAGCCAAGCTTGGCTAAGGGACAGGGCCTTCGGTGGCTACACCTTC.